Listed below are T cell receptor beta chains from one sample, sequenced in a study of T cell responses to AZD1222 COVID-19 vaccine. The data were produced by immunoSEQ multiplex PCR, yet TCRdb's version contains in-frame clones alone and is incomplete. The sample carries about 85,000 clones, over 75% recorded once. This specimen consisted of peripheral blood, obtained on day 0 of AZD1222 vaccination. The receptors were gathered from an adult in good health. Both conserved end residues are part of each CDR3. Fields, in order: clone size, D gene, V gene, J gene, CDR3 DNA, CDR3 protein. The D gene is left open where the match is weak. The size field is filled for only some rows; it gives once, few, many or a size class.

clone size: few; D gene: NA; V gene: TRBV18; J gene: TRBJ2-3; CDR3 DNA: TGTGCCAGCTCACTCGGGACAATTGGGACAGATACGCAGTATTTT; CDR3 protein: CASSLGTIGTDTQYF
clone size: NA; D gene: TRBD2; V gene: TRBV24-1; J gene: TRBJ2-5; CDR3 DNA: TGTGCCACCAGTGATTTGGGGCGGGAGGGTCAAGAGACCCAGTACTTC; CDR3 protein: CATSDLGREGQETQYF
clone size: NA; D gene: NA; V gene: TRBV28; J gene: TRBJ1-1; CDR3 DNA: TGTGCCAGCAGTTTCCTGTCGGTCAGGCTGAACACTGAAGCTTTCTTT; CDR3 protein: CASSFLSVRLNTEAFF
clone size: NA; D gene: NA; V gene: TRBV7-3; J gene: TRBJ1-1; CDR3 DNA: TGTGCCAGCAGCTTATCTGCGGCGAACACTGAAGCTTTCTTT; CDR3 protein: CASSLSAANTEAFF
clone size: NA; D gene: NA; V gene: TRBV28; J gene: TRBJ1-5; CDR3 DNA: TGTGCCAGCAGTCAAGAGCCCCAGCCCCAGCATTTT; CDR3 protein: CASSQEPQPQHF
clone size: NA; D gene: NA; V gene: TRBV6-5; J gene: TRBJ2-7; CDR3 DNA: TGTGCCAGCAGTACCCGACAGATATACGAGCAGTACTTC; CDR3 protein: CASSTRQIYEQYF
clone size: NA; D gene: NA; V gene: TRBV18; J gene: TRBJ2-5; CDR3 DNA: TGTGCCAGCTCACCAGGTTCCGGGGGATCAGGGGAGACCCAGTACTTC; CDR3 protein: CASSPGSGGSGETQYF
clone size: few; D gene: NA; V gene: TRBV7-2; J gene: TRBJ2-1; CDR3 DNA: TGTGCCAGCAGCTCGGGACCACGTAATGAGCAGTTCTTC; CDR3 protein: CASSSGPRNEQFF
clone size: once; D gene: TRBD2; V gene: TRBV5-6; J gene: TRBJ2-3; CDR3 DNA: TGTGCCAGCAGCTTTGAGACTAGCGGGAGACCGAGCACAGATACGCAGTATTTT; CDR3 protein: CASSFETSGRPSTDTQYF
clone size: NA; D gene: NA; V gene: TRBV14; J gene: TRBJ1-1; CDR3 DNA: TGTGCCAGCAGCCAAGGCTGGGCAGGTATAACGTTT; CDR3 protein: CASSQGWAGITF
clone size: NA; D gene: TRBD2; V gene: TRBV9; J gene: TRBJ2-2; CDR3 DNA: TGTGCCAGCAGCGTAGGACTAGCGGGACCCACCGGGGAGCTGTTTTTT; CDR3 protein: CASSVGLAGPTGELFF
clone size: NA; D gene: NA; V gene: TRBV24-1; J gene: TRBJ2-3; CDR3 DNA: TGTGCCACCAGTGATCGGCGGTACACAGATACGCAGTATTTT; CDR3 protein: CATSDRRYTDTQYF
clone size: once; D gene: NA; V gene: TRBV7-9; J gene: TRBJ2-7; CDR3 DNA: TGTGCCAGCAGCTCGGGGGTAGCGCTCGCCAACGACGAGCAGTACTTC; CDR3 protein: CASSSGVALANDEQYF
clone size: NA; D gene: NA; V gene: TRBV3-1/TRBV3-2; J gene: TRBJ1-5; CDR3 DNA: TGTGCCAGCAGCCAAGGAGCCAGGCCCCAGCATTTT; CDR3 protein: CASSQGARPQHF
clone size: NA; D gene: NA; V gene: TRBV27; J gene: TRBJ1-5; CDR3 DNA: TGTGCCAGCAGTTTATCCGGTAACAGGGAGAATCAGCCCCAGCATTTT; CDR3 protein: CASSLSGNRENQPQHF
clone size: NA; D gene: NA; V gene: TRBV19; J gene: TRBJ1-1; CDR3 DNA: TGTGCCAGTAGTCGGACAGCGCCGAACACTGAAGCTTTCTTT; CDR3 protein: CASSRTAPNTEAFF
clone size: NA; D gene: NA; V gene: TRBV5-5; J gene: TRBJ2-3; CDR3 DNA: TGTGCCAGCAGCTTTTTTGAGGGGACAGATACGCAGTATTTT; CDR3 protein: CASSFFEGTDTQYF
clone size: NA; D gene: NA; V gene: TRBV12-5; J gene: TRBJ1-1; CDR3 DNA: TGTGCTAGTGGTTTGGTATCGCTAGGGGACACTGAAGCTTTCTTT; CDR3 protein: CASGLVSLGDTEAFF
clone size: NA; D gene: TRBD1; V gene: TRBV10-3; J gene: TRBJ1-6; CDR3 DNA: TGTGCCATCAGTGAAGGGACAGGCTCGGGTTCACCCCTCCACTTT; CDR3 protein: CAISEGTGSGSPLHF
clone size: NA; D gene: NA; V gene: TRBV3-1/TRBV3-2; J gene: TRBJ2-5; CDR3 DNA: TGTGCCAGCAGCCGCGATTCCCTAGTTGAGACCCAGTACTTC; CDR3 protein: CASSRDSLVETQYF
clone size: NA; D gene: TRBD1; V gene: TRBV19; J gene: TRBJ2-2; CDR3 DNA: TGTGCCAGTAGTACCTATTTGGGACAGATCACCGGGGAGCTGTTTTTT; CDR3 protein: CASSTYLGQITGELFF
clone size: NA; D gene: NA; V gene: TRBV7-9; J gene: TRBJ2-2; CDR3 DNA: TGTGCCAGCAGCGACTTCCAAAACACCGGGGAGCTGTTTTTT; CDR3 protein: CASSDFQNTGELFF